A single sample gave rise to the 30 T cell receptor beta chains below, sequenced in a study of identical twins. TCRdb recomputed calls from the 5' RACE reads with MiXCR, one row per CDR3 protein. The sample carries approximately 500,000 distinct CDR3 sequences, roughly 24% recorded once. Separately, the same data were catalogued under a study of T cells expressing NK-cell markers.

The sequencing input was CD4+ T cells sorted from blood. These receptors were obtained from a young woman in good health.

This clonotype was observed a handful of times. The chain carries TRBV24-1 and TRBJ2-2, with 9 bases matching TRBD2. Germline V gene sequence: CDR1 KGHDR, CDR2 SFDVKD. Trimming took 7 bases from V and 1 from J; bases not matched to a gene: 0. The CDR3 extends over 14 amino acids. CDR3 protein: CATRLAGNTGELFF. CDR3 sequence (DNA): TGTGCCACCAGACTAGCGGGGAACACCGGGGAGCTGTTTTTT.

This CDR3 is CASSGRASGSYEQYF. CDR3 bases: TGCGCCAGCAGTGGCCGCGCTAGCGGGAGTTACGAGCAGTACTTC. This sequence joins TRBV10-2 and TRBJ2-7; 10 nucleotides line up with TRBD2. Trimming took 4 bases from V and 4 from J; bases not matched to a gene: 7. Per germline, CDR1 WSHSY and CDR2 SAAADI. This CDR3 is 15 amino acids long.

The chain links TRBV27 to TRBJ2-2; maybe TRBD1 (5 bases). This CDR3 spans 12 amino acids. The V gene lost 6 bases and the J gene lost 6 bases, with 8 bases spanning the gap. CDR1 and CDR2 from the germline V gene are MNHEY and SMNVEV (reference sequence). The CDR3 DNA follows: TGTGCCAGCAGAACACAGGCCGGGGAGCTGTTTTTT. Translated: CASRTQAGELFF.

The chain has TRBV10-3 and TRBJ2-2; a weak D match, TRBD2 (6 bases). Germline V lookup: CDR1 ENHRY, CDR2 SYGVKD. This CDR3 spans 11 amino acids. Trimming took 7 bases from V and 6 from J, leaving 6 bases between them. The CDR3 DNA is TGTGCCATCAAGCGGGCCGGGGAGCTGTTTTTT. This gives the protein CAIKRAGELFF.

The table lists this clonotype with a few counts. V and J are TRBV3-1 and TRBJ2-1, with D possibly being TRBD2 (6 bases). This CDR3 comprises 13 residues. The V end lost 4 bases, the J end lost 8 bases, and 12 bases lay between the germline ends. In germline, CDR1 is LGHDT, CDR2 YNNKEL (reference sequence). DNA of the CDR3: TGTGCCAGCAGCCTGGAGGGCCATCATGAGCAGTTCTTC. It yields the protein CASSLEGHHEQFF.

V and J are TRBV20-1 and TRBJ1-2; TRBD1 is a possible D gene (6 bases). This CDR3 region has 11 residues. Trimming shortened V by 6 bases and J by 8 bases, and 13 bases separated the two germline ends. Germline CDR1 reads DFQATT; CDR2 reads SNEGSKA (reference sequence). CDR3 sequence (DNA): TGCAGTGCCGAGGACAGCGACGGCTACACCTTC. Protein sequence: CSAEDSDGYTF.

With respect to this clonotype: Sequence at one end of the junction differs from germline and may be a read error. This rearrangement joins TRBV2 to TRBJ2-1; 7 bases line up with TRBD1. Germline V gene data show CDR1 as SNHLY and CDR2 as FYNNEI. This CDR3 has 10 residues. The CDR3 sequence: CASSEVTGLF. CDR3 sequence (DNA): TGTGCCAGCAGTGAAGTGACAGGGCTCTTC. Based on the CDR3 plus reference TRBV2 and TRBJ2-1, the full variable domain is EPEVTQTPSHQVTQMGQEVILRCVPISNHLYFYWYRQILGQKVEFLVSFYNNEISEKSEIFDDQFSVERPDGSNFTLKIRSTKLEDSAMYFCASSEVTGLFGPGTRLTVL.

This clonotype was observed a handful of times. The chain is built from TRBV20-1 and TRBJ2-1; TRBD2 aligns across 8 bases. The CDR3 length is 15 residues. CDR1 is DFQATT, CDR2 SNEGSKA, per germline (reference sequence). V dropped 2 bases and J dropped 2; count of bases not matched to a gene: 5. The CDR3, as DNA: TGCAGTGCTAGACGACTAGCGATCACCTACAATGAGCAGTTCTTC. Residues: CSARRLAITYNEQFF.

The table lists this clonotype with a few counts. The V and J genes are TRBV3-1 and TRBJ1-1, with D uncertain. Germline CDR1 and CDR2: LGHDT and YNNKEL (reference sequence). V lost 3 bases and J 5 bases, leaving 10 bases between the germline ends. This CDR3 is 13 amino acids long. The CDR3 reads CASSHKQRTEAFF. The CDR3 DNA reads TGTGCCAGCAGCCATAAACAGAGGACTGAAGCTTTCTTT.

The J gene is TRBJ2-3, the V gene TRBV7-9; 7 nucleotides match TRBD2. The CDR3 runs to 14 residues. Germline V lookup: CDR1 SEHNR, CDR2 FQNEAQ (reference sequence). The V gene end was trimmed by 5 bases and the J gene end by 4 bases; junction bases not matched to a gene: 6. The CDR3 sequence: CASSDPRGADTQYF. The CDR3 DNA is TGTGCCAGCAGCGATCCCCGGGGGGCAGATACGCAGTATTTT.

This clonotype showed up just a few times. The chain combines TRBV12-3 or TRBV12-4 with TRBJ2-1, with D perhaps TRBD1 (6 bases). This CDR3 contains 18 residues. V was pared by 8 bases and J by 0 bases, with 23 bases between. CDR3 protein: CASRPPRGQPSSYNEQFF. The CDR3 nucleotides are TGTGCCAGCCGACCTCCCCGAGGACAGCCTAGCTCCTACAATGAGCAGTTCTTC.

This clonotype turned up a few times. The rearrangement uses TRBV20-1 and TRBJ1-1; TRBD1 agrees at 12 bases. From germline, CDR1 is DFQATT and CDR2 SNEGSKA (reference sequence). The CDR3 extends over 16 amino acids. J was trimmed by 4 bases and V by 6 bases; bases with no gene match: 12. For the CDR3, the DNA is TGCAGTGCCAAACTGCCGGGACAGGGGGCGGGCACTGAAGCTTTCTTT. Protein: CSAKLPGQGAGTEAFF.

CDR3 in amino acids: CASSKDPNTEAFF. Here the CDR3 DNA reads TGTGCCAGCAGCAAGGACCCGAACACTGAAGCTTTCTTT. The chain couples TRBV3-1 to TRBJ1-1; D gene uncertain. The CDR3 consists of 13 residues. Germline assignment: CDR1 LGHDT and CDR2 YNNKEL (reference sequence). Trimming stripped 5 bases from V and 1 base from J, with 8 bases between.

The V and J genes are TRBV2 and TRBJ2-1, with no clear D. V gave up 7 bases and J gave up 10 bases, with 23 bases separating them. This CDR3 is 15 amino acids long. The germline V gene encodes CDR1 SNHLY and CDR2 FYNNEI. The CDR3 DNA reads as TGTGCCAGCACTGGAGACGGGCCCGGCGTGGGGGAGCAGTTCTTC. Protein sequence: CASTGDGPGVGEQFF.

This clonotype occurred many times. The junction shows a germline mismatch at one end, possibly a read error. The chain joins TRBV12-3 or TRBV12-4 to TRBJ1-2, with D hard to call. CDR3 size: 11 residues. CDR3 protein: CASSLGGGYTF. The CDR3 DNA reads TGTGCCAGCAGCTTAGGAGGAGGCTACACCTTC.

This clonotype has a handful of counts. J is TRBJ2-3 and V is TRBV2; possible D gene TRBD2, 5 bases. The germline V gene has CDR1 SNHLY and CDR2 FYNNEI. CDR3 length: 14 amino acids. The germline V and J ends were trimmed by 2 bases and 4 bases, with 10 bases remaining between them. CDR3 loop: CASSESEGADTQYF. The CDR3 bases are TGTGCCAGCAGTGAAAGCGAGGGAGCAGATACGCAGTATTTT.

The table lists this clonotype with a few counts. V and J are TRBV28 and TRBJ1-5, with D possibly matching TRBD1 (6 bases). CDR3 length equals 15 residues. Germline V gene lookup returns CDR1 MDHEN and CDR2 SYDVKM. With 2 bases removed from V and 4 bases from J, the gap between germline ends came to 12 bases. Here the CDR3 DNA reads TGTGCCAGCAGTTTAGGGGGACAAACAAATCAGCCCCAGCATTTT. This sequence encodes CASSLGGQTNQPQHF.

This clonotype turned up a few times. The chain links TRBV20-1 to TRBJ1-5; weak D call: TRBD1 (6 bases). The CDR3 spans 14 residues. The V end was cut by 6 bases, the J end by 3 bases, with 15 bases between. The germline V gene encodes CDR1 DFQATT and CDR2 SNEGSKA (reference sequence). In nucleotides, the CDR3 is TGCAGTGCAGCCCCCTCGGGGGCCAATCAGCCCCAGCATTTT. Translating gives CSAAPSGANQPQHF.

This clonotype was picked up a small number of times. CDR3 sequence: CASSVVMGSGGELFF. CDR3 sequence (DNA): TGTGCCAGCAGCGTAGTGATGGGTTCCGGCGGGGAGCTGTTTTTT. The chain couples TRBV9 to TRBJ2-2; D is unclear. CDR3 length: 15 amino acids. CDR1 is SGDLS, CDR2 YYNGEE, per germline. The germline V and J ends were trimmed by 0 bases and 7 bases, with 13 bases remaining between them.

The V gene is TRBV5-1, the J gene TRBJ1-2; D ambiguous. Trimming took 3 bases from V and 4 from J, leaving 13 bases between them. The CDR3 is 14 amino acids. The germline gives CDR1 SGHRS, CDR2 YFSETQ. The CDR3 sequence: CASSSGSSSYGYTF. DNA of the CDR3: TGCGCCAGCAGCTCCGGTTCCAGCTCCTATGGCTACACCTTC.

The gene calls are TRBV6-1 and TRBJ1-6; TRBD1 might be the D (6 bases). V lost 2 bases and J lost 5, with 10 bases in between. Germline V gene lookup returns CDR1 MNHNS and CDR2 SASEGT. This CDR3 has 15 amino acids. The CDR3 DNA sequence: TGTGCCAGCAGTGAACACAGGGCGGATAATTCACCCCTCCACTTT. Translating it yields CASSEHRADNSPLHF.

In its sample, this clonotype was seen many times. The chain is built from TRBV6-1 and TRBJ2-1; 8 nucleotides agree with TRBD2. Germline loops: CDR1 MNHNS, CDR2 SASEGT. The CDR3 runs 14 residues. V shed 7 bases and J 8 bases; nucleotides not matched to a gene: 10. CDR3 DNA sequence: TGTGCCAGCATGGTTCGGGAGGGAGGGTATGAGCAGTTCTTC. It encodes CASMVREGGYEQFF.

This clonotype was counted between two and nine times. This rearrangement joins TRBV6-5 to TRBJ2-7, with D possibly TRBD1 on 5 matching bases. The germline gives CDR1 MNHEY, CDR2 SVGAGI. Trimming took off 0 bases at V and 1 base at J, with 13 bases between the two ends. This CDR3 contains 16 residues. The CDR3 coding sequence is TGTGCCAGCAGTTACTCCGAGGCAGGGCGATCCTACGAGCAGTACTTC. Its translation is CASSYSEAGRSYEQYF.

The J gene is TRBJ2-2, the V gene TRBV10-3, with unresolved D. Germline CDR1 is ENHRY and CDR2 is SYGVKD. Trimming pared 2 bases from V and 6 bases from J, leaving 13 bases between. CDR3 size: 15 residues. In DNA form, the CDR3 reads TGTGCCATCAGTGAGAGGCGGCTCGGTCCCGGGGAGCTGTTTTTT. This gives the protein CAISERRLGPGELFF.

CDR3 sequence: CASSPVWNTGELFF. For the CDR3, the DNA is TGTGCCAGCTCTCCCGTTTGGAACACCGGGGAGCTGTTTTTT. The chain employs TRBV18 and TRBJ2-2; no firm D call. There are 14 residues in the CDR3. The V and J ends lost 6 bases and 1 base respectively, with 9 bases between them. Germline CDR1 is KGHSH and CDR2 is LQKENI. The full variable domain, its missing parts supplied by reference TRBV18 and TRBJ2-2, is NAGVMQNPRHLVRRRGQEARLRCSPMKGHSHVYWYRQLPEEGLKFMVYLQKENIIDESGMPKERFSAEFPKEGPSILRIQQVVRGDSAAYFCASSPVWNTGELFFGEGSRLTVL.

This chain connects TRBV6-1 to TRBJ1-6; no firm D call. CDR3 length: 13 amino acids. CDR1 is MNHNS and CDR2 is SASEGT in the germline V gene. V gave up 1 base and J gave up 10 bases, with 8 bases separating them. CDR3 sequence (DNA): TGTGCCAGCAGTGAAGGGATTCGGTCACCCCTCCACTTT. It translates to CASSEGIRSPLHF.

The CDR3 spells CSARAAGQGDYGYTF. The DNA for the CDR3 is TGCAGTGCTAGAGCTGCGGGACAGGGGGACTATGGCTACACCTTC. The rearrangement uses TRBV20-1 and TRBJ1-2, with TRBD1 identical over 11 bases. There are 15 residues in the CDR3. Germline V gives CDR1 DFQATT, CDR2 SNEGSKA (reference sequence). J gave up 3 bases and V 1 base, and 4 bases lay outside the gene matches.

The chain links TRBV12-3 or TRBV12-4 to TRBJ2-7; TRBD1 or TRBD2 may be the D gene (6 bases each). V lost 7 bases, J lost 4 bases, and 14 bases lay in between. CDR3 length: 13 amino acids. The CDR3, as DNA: TGTGCCAGCAAACTTCGGGGGCAATACGAGCAGTACTTC. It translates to CASKLRGQYEQYF.

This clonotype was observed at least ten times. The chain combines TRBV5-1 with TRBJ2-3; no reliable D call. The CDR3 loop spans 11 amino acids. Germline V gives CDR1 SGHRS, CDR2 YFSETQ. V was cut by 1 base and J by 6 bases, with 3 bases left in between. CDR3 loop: CASSLSDTQYF. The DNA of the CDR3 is TGCGCCAGCAGCTTGAGTGATACGCAGTATTTT.

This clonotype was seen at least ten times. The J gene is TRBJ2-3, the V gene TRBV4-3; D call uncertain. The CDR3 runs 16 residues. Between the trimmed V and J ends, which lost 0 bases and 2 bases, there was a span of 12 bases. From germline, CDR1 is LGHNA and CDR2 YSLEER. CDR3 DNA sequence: TGCGCCAGCAGCCAAGATCGCGACATACCCACAGATACGCAGTATTTT. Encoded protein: CASSQDRDIPTDTQYF.